This T cell receptor beta chain was obtained from a study of T cells in Graves' hyperthyroidism and ophthalmopathy. RNA transcripts gave rise to amplified TCR beta CDR3 regions. Initially, a first-round RT-PCR of the TCR CDR3 employed the HTBI primer set. Each CDR3 protein gets one entry after TCRdb re-called the multiplex PCR reads with MiXCR. The sample has more than 95,000 distinct CDR3 sequences, around 50% seen once; the top ten hold about 28%. Germline CDR1 is SNHLY and CDR2 is FYNNEI. The CDR3 totals 14 residues. J gave up 3 bases and V 5 bases, and 3 bases lay outside the gene matches. This sample holds PBMCs from about 10 ml fresh peripheral blood.

The V call is TRBV2, the J call TRBJ2-5, with 10 positions matching TRBD2. The sequenced sample was blood. The receptor comes from a man aged 35-49 years with Graves' hyperthyroidism. The CDR3 DNA sequence: TGTGCCAGCAGTAGCGGGGGGGCCAAAGAGACCCAGTACTTC. It codes for CASSSGGAKETQYF.